These 32 T cell receptor beta chains share one sample of origin, sequenced in a study of shared clonotypes between healthy human individuals. Assay: immunoSEQ multiplex PCR; the TCRdb copy retains only in-frame clones and omits some. The data contain over 1.5 million clones, under 99% of them singletons. The material sequenced was naive CD4+ T cells sorted from blood. Sample subset: CD45RA+ positively selected. The receptors originated from a man aged 25 to 40 in good health.

This clone was recorded only once. This chain links TRBV10-1 with TRBJ2-7, with TRBD1 as a possible D gene (5 bases). Trimming pared 2 bases from V and 3 bases from J, leaving 17 bases between. The CDR3 loop spans 16 amino acids. CDR1 and CDR2 (germline): WNHNN, SYGVQD (reference sequence). The chain's CDR3 is CASSETRHPRGYEQYF. Here the CDR3 DNA reads TGCGCCAGCAGTGAGACCCGACACCCTAGGGGCTACGAGCAGTACTTC.

The CDR3 DNA reads as TGCAGCGTTGGGGGACGGAACACTGAAGCTTTCTTT. Its translation: CSVGGRNTEAFF. J is TRBJ1-1 and V is TRBV29-1; maybe TRBD1 (5 bases). The ends were cut back, 4 bases at V and 1 base at J, with 7 bases in the middle. Looked up from germline, CDR1 is SQVTM and CDR2 is ANQGSEA. The CDR3 totals 12 residues.

The chain combines TRBV18 with TRBJ1-2, with unresolved D. This CDR3 has 14 residues. Germline V gene data show CDR1 as KGHSH and CDR2 as LQKENI. V lost 1 base and J lost 5, with 11 bases in between. CDR3 bases: TGTGCCAGCTCACCACTGAGCACGTTATATGGCTACACCTTC. Translating gives CASSPLSTLYGYTF.

The V and J genes are TRBV18 and TRBJ1-4; 7 nucleotides match TRBD1. CDR3 length equals 14 residues. Unmatched junction bases numbered 1, after V lost 6 bases and J lost 0 bases. Per germline, CDR1 KGHSH and CDR2 LQKENI. CDR3 loop: CASSGTATNEKLFF. The CDR3 DNA reads TGTGCCAGCTCCGGGACAGCAACTAATGAAAAACTGTTTTTT.

Remarks on this clone: Other DNA sequences within the sample encode an identical CDR3. The chain employs TRBV18 and TRBJ2-7; TRBD1 is a possible D gene (5 bases). Trimming left V 4 bases short and J 3 bases short, with 10 bases between. CDR3 length: 13 amino acids. CDR1 and CDR2 from the germline V gene are KGHSH and LQKENI. The CDR3 region is CASSRGQVYEQYF. For the CDR3, the DNA is TGTGCCAGCTCACGCGGACAAGTCTACGAGCAGTACTTC. The variable domain in full, completed from reference TRBV18 and TRBJ2-7, reads NAGVMQNPRHLVRRRGQEARLRCSPMKGHSHVYWYRQLPEEGLKFMVYLQKENIIDESGMPKERFSAEFPKEGPSILRIQQVVRGDSAAYFCASSRGQVYEQYFGPGTRLTVT.

The chain links TRBV19 to TRBJ1-2; D possibly corresponds to TRBD1 (6 bases). The CDR3 totals 15 residues. Trimming shortened V by 5 bases and J by 3 bases, and 16 bases separated the two germline ends. Germline CDR1 is LNHDA and CDR2 is SQIVND (reference sequence). The CDR3 nucleotides read TGTGCCAGTAGTTTAACAATACAGGGCCACTATGGCTACACCTTC. Amino acids: CASSLTIQGHYGYTF.

CDR3 bases: TGTGCCACCAAGACAGGGGTCTCCTACGAGCAGTACTTC. Protein product: CATKTGVSYEQYF. The V and J genes are TRBV28 and TRBJ2-7, with TRBD1 identical over 8 bases. The germline V gene encodes CDR1 MDHEN and CDR2 SYDVKM. The CDR3 has 13 residues. The junction had 5 bases not matched to a gene; V was cut back by 10 bases and J by 0 bases.

This clone was found once. The genes are TRBV7-9 and TRBJ2-7; 11 bases line up with TRBD2. Germline values: CDR1 SEHNR, CDR2 FQNEAQ (reference sequence). The CDR3 totals 16 residues. The ends lost 6 bases at V and 2 bases at J; junction bases unmatched: 9. CDR3 sequence (DNA): TGTGCCAGCAGTCGGGGGACTAGCGGTCCCGCCTACGAGCAGTACTTC. It yields the protein CASSRGTSGPAYEQYF.

In its sample, this clone was seen once. The CDR3 region has the DNA TGTGCCAGCAGCTTTGGAGTAAGTGAGCAGTTCTTC. Amino acids: CASSFGVSEQFF. The chain is built from TRBV11-3 and TRBJ2-1; D not certain. The germline gives CDR1 SGHNT, CDR2 YENEEA. V was clipped by 3 bases and J by 9 bases, with 9 bases between them. This CDR3 has 12 residues.

The V and J genes are TRBV5-6 and TRBJ2-7, with D possibly matching TRBD1 (5 bases). The V end lost 9 bases, the J end lost 3 bases, and 10 bases lay between the germline ends. In germline, CDR1 is SGHDT, CDR2 YYEEEE. The CDR3 is made up of 11 amino acids. The CDR3, as DNA: TGTGCCACCTCCAGGGACTACGAGCAGTACTTC. Its protein is CATSRDYEQYF. The full variable domain, rest sourced from reference TRBV5-6 and TRBJ2-7, is DAGVTQSPTHLIKTRGQQVTLRCSPKSGHDTVSWYQQALGQGPQFIFQYYEEEERQRGNFPDRFSGHQFPNYSSELNVNALLLGDSALYLCATSRDYEQYFGPGTRLTVT.

The chain carries TRBV11-2 and TRBJ1-1; D is unresolved. The V end was cut by 0 bases, the J end by 5 bases, with 7 bases between. The CDR3 is made up of 13 amino acids. Germline assignment: CDR1 SGHAT and CDR2 FQNNGV. The CDR3 DNA sequence: TGTGCCAGCAGCTTAGATAAAACGACTGAAGCTTTCTTT. It is translated as CASSLDKTTEAFF.

The chain uses TRBV4-2 and TRBJ2-2; 12 nucleotides agree with TRBD2. The CDR3 is made up of 18 amino acids. The junction had 13 bases not matched to a gene; V was cut back by 4 bases and J by 7 bases. Germline lookup yields CDR1 LGHNA and CDR2 YNFKEQ. The CDR3 DNA follows: TGTGCCAGCAGCCGAGAAGTGCTAGCGGGAGGGTGGATCGGGGAGCTGTTTTTT. Amino acids: CASSREVLAGGWIGELFF.

The J gene is TRBJ2-2, the V gene TRBV7-7; no clear D gene. Trimming took 0 bases from V and 8 from J, leaving 4 bases between them. This CDR3 region has 12 residues. CDR1 is SSHAT, CDR2 FNYEAQ, per germline (reference sequence). The CDR3 sequence: CASSLAGGELFF. The DNA of the CDR3 is TGTGCCAGCAGCTTAGCGGGGGGGGAGCTGTTTTTT.

This chain joins TRBV27 and TRBJ2-5; TRBD2 aligns across 7 bases. CDR3 size: 14 residues. The V gene end was trimmed by 5 bases and the J gene end by 5 bases; junction bases not matched to a gene: 8. Germline values: CDR1 MNHEY, CDR2 SMNVEV (reference sequence). The CDR3 loop reads CASSRSGERETQYF. CDR3 bases: TGTGCCAGCAGTAGAAGCGGGGAGAGGGAGACCCAGTACTTC.

This chain links TRBV5-1 with TRBJ2-7; maybe TRBD1 (6 bases). Trimming shortened V by 4 bases and J by 2 bases, and 10 bases separated the two germline ends. CDR3 size: 13 residues. Germline values: CDR1 SGHRS, CDR2 YFSETQ. The CDR3 here is CASSRQEPYEQYF. The CDR3 DNA reads TGCGCCAGCAGCCGACAGGAGCCCTACGAGCAGTACTTC.

This clone is a singleton in its sample. The V call is TRBV15, the J call TRBJ2-7, with 9 positions matching TRBD2. V dropped 4 bases and J dropped 6; count of bases not matched to a gene: 13. Germline values: CDR1 LNHNV, CDR2 YYDKDF (reference sequence). The CDR3 sequence is 16 residues long. This CDR3 reads CATSNPHRAGGAEQYF. Here the CDR3 DNA reads TGTGCCACCAGCAACCCCCATCGCGCGGGAGGGGCCGAGCAGTACTTC. Supplemented by reference TRBV15 and TRBJ2-7, the full variable domain reads DAMVIQNPRYQVTQFGKPVTLSCSQTLNHNVMYWYQQKSSQAPKLLFHYYDKDFNNEADTPDNFQSRRPNTSFCFLDIRSPGLGDTAMYLCATSNPHRAGGAEQYFGPGTRLTVT.

CDR3 nucleotides: TGCAGCGTTGGGGGGGGGCTCGGAGAGACCCAGTACTTC. Protein sequence: CSVGGGLGETQYF. The chain uses TRBV29-1 and TRBJ2-5; D is possibly TRBD2 (7 bases). CDR1 and CDR2 (germline): SQVTM, ANQGSEA. This CDR3 has 13 amino acids. Between the trimmed V and J ends, which lost 4 bases and 4 bases, there was a span of 13 bases. Full variable domain (rest looked up from reference TRBV29-1 and TRBJ2-5): SAVISQKPSRDICQRGTSLTIQCQVDSQVTMMFWYRQQPGQSLTLIATANQGSEATYESGFVIDKFPISRPNLTFSTLTVSNMSPEDSSIYLCSVGGGLGETQYFGPGTRLLVL.

The chain recombines TRBV7-2 with TRBJ2-2; D perhaps matches TRBD1 (5 bases). Trimming left V 3 bases short and J 2 bases short, with 16 bases between. Germline loops: CDR1 SGHTA, CDR2 FQGNSA. There are 17 residues in the CDR3. CDR3 sequence (DNA): TGTGCCAGCAGCTTGGTACTTGGGGCGAGAAACACCGGGGAGCTGTTTTTT. Protein sequence: CASSLVLGARNTGELFF.

J is TRBJ2-2 and V is TRBV7-6; TRBD2 is a possible D gene (6 bases). V dropped 5 bases and J dropped 6 bases, with 13 bases sitting between them. Germline assignment: CDR1 SGHVS and CDR2 FNYEAQ. This CDR3 is 14 amino acids long. The CDR3 protein is CASSRAPGAGELFF. The CDR3 DNA sequence: TGTGCCAGCAGCAGAGCCCCGGGGGCCGGGGAGCTGTTTTTT.

As DNA, the CDR3 is TGTGCCAGCTCACCACCCCTAGCGGTAGTCCACGAGCAGTACTTC. Translated: CASSPPLAVVHEQYF. The chain has TRBV18 and TRBJ2-7; 7 nucleotides match TRBD2. The V and J ends lost 0 bases and 5 bases, in that order; junction bases with no gene match: 7. Germline values: CDR1 KGHSH, CDR2 LQKENI. This CDR3 has 15 amino acids. The full variable domain, its missing parts supplied by reference TRBV18 and TRBJ2-7, is NAGVMQNPRHLVRRRGQEARLRCSPMKGHSHVYWYRQLPEEGLKFMVYLQKENIIDESGMPKERFSAEFPKEGPSILRIQQVVRGDSAAYFCASSPPLAVVHEQYFGPGTRLTVT.

DNA for the CDR3: TGTGCCAGCAGTTACGTTGTAGATACAGATACGCAGTATTTT. It translates to CASSYVVDTDTQYF. The chain couples TRBV6-9 to TRBJ2-3; unclear D gene. Trimming removed 3 bases from V and 3 bases from J, with 10 bases in between. The CDR3 is made up of 14 amino acids. Germline-derived CDR1 and CDR2 are MNHGY and SVAAGI.

V is TRBV29-1 and J is TRBJ2-2, with a possible D match to TRBD1 (6 bases). Germline assignment: CDR1 SQVTM and CDR2 ANQGSEA. V lost 6 bases, J lost 13 bases, and 21 bases lay in between. The CDR3 totals 13 residues. CDR3 residues: CSVEVLPSRGLFF. The DNA of the CDR3 is TGCAGCGTGGAGGTATTACCTTCCAGGGGGCTGTTTTTT.

This chain joins TRBV4-2 and TRBJ2-3; no firm D call. The CDR3 consists of 13 residues. Germline lookup yields CDR1 LGHNA and CDR2 YNFKEQ. The ends were cut back, 6 bases at V and 3 bases at J, with 10 bases in the middle. CDR3 in amino acids: CASSSGRTDTQYF. The DNA of the CDR3 is TGTGCCAGCAGTTCCGGGCGAACAGATACGCAGTATTTT.

The chain links TRBV27 to TRBJ1-4; 9 positions match TRBD1. V trimming: 6 bases; J trimming: 3 bases; junction bases outside the gene matches: 5. The V gene's germline CDR1 is MNHEY and CDR2 SMNVEV (reference sequence). The CDR3 covers 15 residues. As DNA, the CDR3 is TGTGCCAGCAGCGGACAGGGGTGGGCTAATGAAAAACTGTTTTTT. Translated, it gives CASSGQGWANEKLFF.

V usage is TRBV7-9 and J usage is TRBJ1-5; tentatively, D is TRBD1 (6 bases). CDR3 length equals 16 residues. Germline-derived CDR1 and CDR2 are SEHNR and FQNEAQ (reference sequence). The V end was cut by 4 bases, the J end by 4 bases, with 17 bases between. The CDR3 DNA is TGTGCCAGCAGCTCCGGGTTCAGGGGTTTGAATCAGCCCCAGCATTTT. It codes for CASSSGFRGLNQPQHF.

This chain connects TRBV5-5 to TRBJ2-5, with D hard to call. CDR1 SGHKS and CDR2 YYEKEE come from the germline V gene (reference sequence). Trimming took 0 bases from V and 4 from J, leaving 7 bases between them. This CDR3 region has 13 residues. CDR3 region: CASSLAAPETQYF. CDR3 bases: TGTGCCAGCAGCTTGGCGGCCCCAGAGACCCAGTACTTC.

This chain uses TRBV4-2 with TRBJ2-1; 8 positions agree with TRBD2. V lost 1 base and J lost 4; bases outside the gene matches: 9. This CDR3 spans 17 amino acids. Germline V lookup: CDR1 LGHNA, CDR2 YNFKEQ. For the CDR3, the DNA is TGTGCCAGCAGCCAAGGAAGTCTAGCGGGTTCTTACAATGAGCAGTTCTTC. Residues: CASSQGSLAGSYNEQFF.

The J gene is TRBJ1-2, the V gene TRBV28; tentatively, D is TRBD1 (6 bases). Deletions cut 3 bases from V and 7 bases from J, with 15 bases between. Germline V lookup: CDR1 MDHEN, CDR2 SYDVKM. This CDR3 spans 14 amino acids. The CDR3 DNA reads as TGTGCCAGCAGTTTCTTGGCAGGGGAAGGTGGCTACACCTTC. Its protein is CASSFLAGEGGYTF.

J is TRBJ2-7 and V is TRBV28; D is uncertain. The CDR3 covers 14 residues. The V end lost 7 bases, the J end lost 3 bases, and 16 bases lay between the germline ends. Germline CDR1 and CDR2: MDHEN and SYDVKM. In nucleotides, the CDR3 is TGTGCCAGCAACGCTCGGCCGGCCGGCTACGAGCAGTACTTC. This codes for CASNARPAGYEQYF.

The chain combines TRBV4-1 with TRBJ2-5, with TRBD1 matching over 9 bases. V trimming: 1 base; J trimming: 5 bases; junction bases outside the gene matches: 5. CDR1 and CDR2 (germline): MGHRA, YSYEKL. The CDR3 runs to 15 residues. Here the CDR3 reads CASSQVDRGGETQYF. The DNA for the CDR3 is TGCGCCAGCAGCCAAGTAGACAGGGGGGGTGAGACCCAGTACTTC.

This chain uses TRBV5-1 with TRBJ2-1; TRBD2 matches 10 bases. Germline V gene lookup returns CDR1 SGHRS and CDR2 YFSETQ. V was pared by 4 bases and J by 4 bases, with 8 bases of the junction left unmatched. This CDR3 comprises 16 residues. For the CDR3, the DNA is TGCGCCAGCAGCCCAGTGACTAGCGGGCATTACAATGAGCAGTTCTTC. Translated: CASSPVTSGHYNEQFF. Complete variable domain (other parts from reference TRBV5-1 and TRBJ2-1): KAGVTQTPRYLIKTRGQQVTLSCSPISGHRSVSWYQQTPGQGLQFLFEYFSETQRNKGNFPGRFSGRQFSNSRSEMNVSTLELGDSALYLCASSPVTSGHYNEQFFGPGTRLTVL.

The V gene is TRBV5-4, the J gene TRBJ2-5; D may match TRBD1 or TRBD2 (5 bases each). V was clipped by 6 bases and J by 7 bases, with 16 bases between them. This CDR3 spans 13 amino acids. Germline V gene lookup returns CDR1 SGHNT and CDR2 YYREEE (reference sequence). The CDR3 DNA follows: TGTGCCAGCACCGCCGGGGCCCGGGGGACCCAGTACTTC. Its protein product is CASTAGARGTQYF.